Presented here are 11 T cell receptor beta chains from one specimen sequenced in a study of T cell responses to AZD1222 COVID-19 vaccine. TCRdb keeps only in-frame clones here, not all; method: immunoSEQ multiplex PCR. The table has 150,000 to 200,000 clones, approximately 87% seen once. The material sequenced was peripheral blood, taken on day 0 of MenACWY control vaccination. The receptors were gathered from an adult in good health.

This chain links TRBV7-8 with TRBJ2-5, with 11 bases identical to TRBD2. The V and J ends lost 1 base and 2 bases, in that order; junction bases with no gene match: 6. The V gene's germline CDR1 is SGHVS and CDR2 FQNEAQ. The CDR3 runs to 17 residues. This CDR3 reads CASSLGLAGGEQETQYF. The CDR3 region has the DNA TGTGCCAGCAGCTTAGGGCTAGCGGGGGGAGAACAAGAGACCCAGTACTTC.

The chain recombines TRBV6-1 with TRBJ1-1, with 7 bases identical to TRBD1. This CDR3 contains 13 residues. With V trimmed by 2 bases and J by 8 bases, 5 bases remained unmatched. Looked up from germline, CDR1 is MNHNS and CDR2 is SASEGT. This CDR3 reads CASSEREDREAFF. The CDR3 DNA sequence: TGTGCCAGCAGTGAAAGGGAGGACAGGGAAGCTTTCTTT.

The chain uses TRBV12-3 or TRBV12-4 and TRBJ2-7; tentative D call: TRBD1 (6 bases). The CDR3 extends over 13 amino acids. Trimming stripped 3 bases from V and 2 bases from J, with 8 bases between. CDR3 DNA sequence: TGTGCCAGCAGTTTGTGGACAGCCTACGAGCAGTACTTC. It yields the protein CASSLWTAYEQYF.

The chain links TRBV12-5 to TRBJ2-3; 9 bases map to TRBD2. The length of the CDR3 is 16 residues. The V and J ends lost 7 bases and 1 base, in that order; junction bases with no gene match: 9. Germline V gene data show CDR1 as LGHNT and CDR2 as FRNRAP. The CDR3 DNA reads TGTGCTAGTGCATCGGCGGGGGGGCCCGGCACAGATACGCAGTATTTT. As protein: CASASAGGPGTDTQYF. Supplemented by reference TRBV12-5 and TRBJ2-3, the full variable domain reads DARVTQTPRHKVTEMGQEVTMRCQPILGHNTVFWYRQTMMQGLELLAYFRNRAPLDDSGMPKDRFSAEMPDATLATLKIQPSEPRDSAVYFCASASAGGPGTDTQYFGPGTRLTVL.

The chain has TRBV15 and TRBJ2-7, with D unresolved. This CDR3 has 11 amino acids. CDR1 and CDR2 (germline): LNHNV, YYDKDF (reference sequence). V gave up 3 bases and J gave up 5 bases, with 5 bases separating them. As DNA, the CDR3 is TGTGCCACCAGCAGTGGGAACGAGCAGTACTTC. As protein: CATSSGNEQYF.

The rearrangement uses TRBV15 and TRBJ2-7; D unclear. Germline V gene data show CDR1 as LNHNV and CDR2 as YYDKDF (reference sequence). Trimming took off 0 bases at V and 4 bases at J, with 7 bases between the two ends. The CDR3 consists of 13 residues. CDR3 DNA: TGTGCCACCAGCAGAGACAGGAGTTACGAGCAGTACTTC. It yields the protein CATSRDRSYEQYF. Supplemented by reference TRBV15 and TRBJ2-7, the full variable domain reads DAMVIQNPRYQVTQFGKPVTLSCSQTLNHNVMYWYQQKSSQAPKLLFHYYDKDFNNEADTPDNFQSRRPNTSFCFLDIRSPGLGDTAMYLCATSRDRSYEQYFGPGTRLTVT.

The chain uses TRBV13 and TRBJ1-2; TRBD1 agrees at 12 bases. Trimming at V came to 5 bases and at J to 7 bases, leaving 8 bases not matched to a gene. Per the germline V gene, CDR1 is PRHDT and CDR2 is FYEKMQ (reference sequence). The CDR3 consists of 15 residues. The CDR3 nucleotides read TGTGCCAGCAGCCGAGGGGACAGGGGGCTAGGTGGCTACACCTTC. Translated: CASSRGDRGLGGYTF.

The chain joins TRBV29-1 to TRBJ1-1; D perhaps matches TRBD1 (5 bases). The V and J ends lost 4 bases and 0 bases respectively, with 15 bases between them. The CDR3 is 15 residues long. CDR1 and CDR2 from the germline V gene are SQVTM and ANQGSEA. CDR3 sequence reads: CSVGQGLIMNTEAFF. CDR3 coding DNA: TGCAGCGTTGGTCAGGGTCTTATTATGAACACTGAAGCTTTCTTT.

This rearrangement joins TRBV28 to TRBJ1-2; tentatively, D is TRBD1 (6 bases). This CDR3 has 14 amino acids. Germline loops: CDR1 MDHEN, CDR2 SYDVKM. Trimming removed 9 bases at V and 2 bases at J, with 16 bases between. The CDR3 sequence: CASYPRGSNYGYTF. The CDR3 coding sequence is TGTGCCAGTTACCCGAGGGGGTCGAACTATGGCTACACCTTC.

The V call is TRBV9, the J call TRBJ1-1; D gene unclear. Trimming shortened V by 3 bases and J by 2 bases, and 5 bases separated the two germline ends. The CDR3 extends over 12 amino acids. Looked up from germline, CDR1 is SGDLS and CDR2 is YYNGEE. The CDR3 bases are TGTGCCAGCAGCGCGATTAACACTGAAGCTTTCTTT. This sequence encodes CASSAINTEAFF.

The V and J genes are TRBV28 and TRBJ2-7; D could derive from TRBD1 or TRBD2 (6 bases each). Trimming cost V 7 bases and J 3 bases, with 22 bases left between them. Germline CDR1 MDHEN, CDR2 SYDVKM. The CDR3 is 16 residues long. CDR3 protein: CASTKGGLPSFYEQYF. In DNA, the CDR3 is TGTGCCAGCACCAAAGGGGGACTCCCATCATTCTACGAGCAGTACTTC.